This record looks at one TCR beta chain sequence and its context. No antigen is known for it. This CDR3 region has 15 residues. V was clipped by 4 bases and J by 4 bases; unmatched bases: 6. Germline CDR1 and CDR2: SGHNT and YYREEE (reference sequence). This record comes from a study of cytomegalovirus exposure and HLA in healthy donors. The study's findings and limits: According to reports, the classifier identified cytomegalovirus status with high specificity and sensitivity.

Method: immunoSEQ multiplex PCR; TCRdb's copy keeps in-frame clones and lacks some. Found here are around 70,000 clones, about 95% of them singletons; the top ten hold over 3%. The sample consisted of PBMCs. The receptor was isolated from a young man in good health and CMV-seronegative. The V call is TRBV5-4, the J call TRBJ2-7; 12 nucleotides line up with TRBD1. The CDR3 coding sequence is TGTGCCAGCAGCATGGGACAGGGGGCTTCGTACGAGCAGTACTTC. The encoded protein is CASSMGQGASYEQYF.